This TCR beta chain appears in the sequencing data of a study of shared clonotypes between healthy human individuals. In the study overall: Each donor's CD4 naive and CD4 memory cells filled three plates apiece, CD8 naive two, and CD8 memory one.

Investigators divided CD4+ cells into CD45RA+ naive and CD45RA-negative memory subsets. The CDR3 is made up of 13 amino acids. From germline, CDR1 is ENHRY and CDR2 SYGVKD. V dropped 8 bases and J dropped 5; count of bases not matched to a gene: 8. At the deep level, the assay was run. Under the authors' procedure: Junction-only immunoSEQ sequences carried no quality scores, so filtering differed. TCRdb's table, derived via immunoSEQ multiplex PCR, lists solely in-frame clones and lacks some. V and J calls and clone size are given by that table; D and trimming were obtained from the DNA. This table has 1.6 million or so clones, 98% appearing once.

The sequence was obtained from a man in his thirties or forties in good health. This sequence joins TRBV10-3 and TRBJ2-7, with 8 bases matching TRBD1. Sequences were obtained from naive CD4+ T cells sorted from blood. Subset given: CD45RA+ positively selected. In DNA, the CDR3 is TGTGCCATCCTGGGACAGGCAGGCGACGAGCAGTACTTC. This translates into CAILGQAGDEQYF.